The 2 T cell receptor beta chains below come from one sample, sequenced in a study of glioma-infiltrating T cells after dendritic cell vaccination. Measured with immunoSEQ multiplex PCR; TCRdb has only the in-frame clones, and not every one. The data hold approximately 99,000 clones, with approximately 80% observed a single time. Time point indicated: after dendritic cell vaccination, including at tumor progression/relapse. The sample in question was blood, obtained after dendritic cell vaccination. The receptors come from a human donor with glioblastoma.

The chain joins TRBV6-1 to TRBJ1-2; a possible D gene is TRBD1 (6 bases). V was clipped by 5 bases and J by 8 bases, with 21 bases between them. Germline assignment: CDR1 MNHNS and CDR2 SASEGT. The CDR3 has 15 amino acids. CDR3 region: CASSPGGEGVRGYTF. In DNA form, the CDR3 reads TGTGCCAGCAGTCCTGGGGGGGAGGGGGTGAGAGGCTACACCTTC.

J is TRBJ2-5 and V is TRBV6-1; 9 bases map to TRBD2. The trim removed 6 bases at V and 5 bases at J, leaving 7 bases unmatched. Germline V lookup: CDR1 MNHNS, CDR2 SASEGT. The CDR3 length is 14 residues. CDR3 nucleotides: TGTGCCAGCAGGCCTAGCGGGGTCTGGGAGACCCAGTACTTC. Its protein is CASRPSGVWETQYF.